What follows are 31 T cell receptor beta chains derived from one specimen sequenced in a study of response to subunit inactivated influenza vaccine. One entry per CDR3 protein, called by TCRdb with MiXCR from the RT-PCR reads. The sample holds about 500,000 distinct CDR3 sequences, approximately 15% seen once. The sample here was CD4+ T cells sorted from PBMCs, taken approximately 25 months after vaccination. The origin of the receptors is a man between 50 and 70 years old who received an inactivated influenza vaccine.

This clonotype occurred many times. This sequence joins TRBV20-1 and TRBJ2-7; the D is unclear. Trimming removed 0 bases from V and 4 bases from J, with 16 bases in between. CDR3 size: 15 residues. CDR1 DFQATT and CDR2 SNEGSKA come from the germline V gene (reference sequence). CDR3 bases: TGCAGTGCTAGAGATCGTCTGAAAGGCGAATACGAGCAGTACTTC. It translates to CSARDRLKGEYEQYF.

This clonotype was picked up a small number of times. This sequence joins TRBV24-1 and TRBJ2-1; 8 positions agree with TRBD2. Germline V gene sequence: CDR1 KGHDR, CDR2 SFDVKD. The CDR3 has 15 residues. Trimming took 2 bases from V and 9 from J; bases not matched to a gene: 8. CDR3 nucleotides: TGTGCCACCAGTGATTCAGCGGGAGCGCTCACTGAGCAGTTCTTC. Amino acid sequence: CATSDSAGALTEQFF.

This clonotype was seen a handful of times. This chain uses TRBV18 with TRBJ2-7; 7 bases align to TRBD2. The CDR3 covers 15 residues. Germline loops: CDR1 KGHSH, CDR2 LQKENI. V was clipped by 2 bases and J by 4 bases; unmatched bases: 8. CDR3 bases: TGTGCCAGCTCACCAGGGCAGGGAGGGGAGTACGAGCAGTACTTC. This encodes CASSPGQGGEYEQYF.

V is TRBV4-2 and J is TRBJ2-5; D could derive from TRBD1 or TRBD2 (6 bases each). CDR1 is LGHNA, CDR2 YNFKEQ, per germline. The CDR3 is 16 residues long. With 4 bases removed from V and 4 bases from J, the gap between germline ends came to 19 bases. The CDR3 sequence: CASSPREAEGVETQYF. CDR3 in DNA: TGTGCCAGCAGCCCAAGGGAAGCGGAGGGGGTAGAGACCCAGTACTTC.

The rearrangement joins TRBV20-1 to TRBJ2-1; weak D call: TRBD2 (6 bases). Between the trimmed V and J ends, which lost 6 bases and 4 bases, there was a span of 13 bases. The CDR3 extends over 13 amino acids. CDR1 and CDR2 from the germline V gene are DFQATT and SNEGSKA (reference sequence). The CDR3 spells CSAAGSGYNEQFF. Written as DNA, the CDR3 is TGCAGTGCGGCGGGTAGCGGATACAATGAGCAGTTCTTC.

A few counts support this clonotype. This chain links TRBV20-1 with TRBJ2-2; D gene ambiguous. Germline V CDR1 and CDR2: DFQATT, SNEGSKA (reference sequence). The V end was cut by 5 bases, the J end by 1 base, with 8 bases between. The length of the CDR3 is 13 residues. The CDR3 DNA reads as TGCAGTGCTCGGGTGGTGAACACCGGGGAGCTGTTTTTT. This codes for CSARVVNTGELFF.

The chain joins TRBV20-1 to TRBJ1-2; 8 positions agree with TRBD1. CDR1 and CDR2 from the germline V gene are DFQATT and SNEGSKA (reference sequence). The trim removed 5 bases at V and 6 bases at J, leaving 8 bases unmatched. The CDR3 loop spans 13 amino acids. The CDR3 region is CSAPPDRVNGYTF. The CDR3, as DNA: TGCAGTGCTCCCCCGGACAGGGTGAATGGCTACACCTTC.

In DNA, the CDR3 is TGCGCCAGCAGCTTGGGGGACAGGGTGTTCGGTCAAGAGACCCAGTACTTC. Protein sequence: CASSLGDRVFGQETQYF. The V gene is TRBV5-1, the J gene TRBJ2-5; 9 bases agree with TRBD1. Trimming at V came to 0 bases and at J to 2 bases, leaving 8 bases not matched to a gene. The germline CDR1 and CDR2 sequences are SGHRS and YFSETQ. The CDR3 has 17 amino acids.

The chain employs TRBV3-1 and TRBJ2-7; 14 positions agree with TRBD2. Germline trimming cut 3 bases from V and 3 bases from J; bases unmatched to any gene: 13. Germline loops: CDR1 LGHDT, CDR2 YNNKEL (reference sequence). CDR3 length: 19 amino acids. The CDR3 is CASSHPTGTSGRTHYEQYF. The CDR3, as DNA: TGTGCCAGCAGCCATCCCACCGGGACTAGCGGGAGAACCCACTACGAGCAGTACTTC.

This clonotype was counted many times. A junction boundary mismatches the germline segment, possibly from a read error. The V gene is TRBV5-1, the J gene TRBJ2-5, with D perhaps matching TRBD2 (6 bases). There are 12 residues in the CDR3. Germline V gene data show CDR1 as SGHRS and CDR2 as YFSETQ. The CDR3 bases are TGTGCCAGCAGCTTGGAGGGAGAGACCCAGTACTTC. Translating gives CASSLEGETQYF.

The sample holds a few counts of this clonotype. This sequence joins TRBV20-1 and TRBJ1-1; possibly TRBD1 for D (5 bases). This CDR3 region has 13 residues. The V end was cut by 2 bases, the J end by 3 bases, with 10 bases between. Germline V gene lookup returns CDR1 DFQATT and CDR2 SNEGSKA (reference sequence). DNA for the CDR3: TGCAGTGCTAGATCCGGAGGGGACACTGAAGCTTTCTTT. Protein product: CSARSGGDTEAFF.

The V and J genes are TRBV7-3 and TRBJ2-3; D uncertain. CDR3 length equals 14 residues. Germline V gives CDR1 SGHTA, CDR2 FQGTGA. V was pared by 5 bases and J by 6 bases, with 15 bases between. CDR3: CASSRKADGDTQYF. The CDR3 DNA is TGTGCCAGCAGCCGCAAGGCGGACGGGGATACGCAGTATTTT. The whole variable domain, filled in from reference TRBV7-3 and TRBJ2-3, reads GAGVSQTPSNKVTEKGKYVELRCDPISGHTALYWYRQSLGQGPEFLIYFQGTGAADDSGLPNDRFFAVRPEGSVSTLKIQRTERGDSAVYLCASSRKADGDTQYFGPGTRLTVL.

The rearrangement uses TRBV2 and TRBJ2-5; D may be TRBD2 (5 bases). Trimming took 7 bases from V and 8 from J, leaving 20 bases between them. Germline V lookup: CDR1 SNHLY, CDR2 FYNNEI. CDR3 length: 14 amino acids. The CDR3 nucleotides read TGTGCCAGCACGGACGGAGGCCAATTGACAACCCAGTACTTC. The encoded protein is CASTDGGQLTTQYF. Full variable domain (missing parts from reference TRBV2 and TRBJ2-5): EPEVTQTPSHQVTQMGQEVILRCVPISNHLYFYWYRQILGQKVEFLVSFYNNEISEKSEIFDDQFSVERPDGSNFTLKIRSTKLEDSAMYFCASTDGGQLTTQYFGPGTRLLVL.

At least ten counts were recorded for this clonotype. The chain is built from TRBV28 and TRBJ2-4; either TRBD1 or TRBD2 may supply D (6 bases each). V was shortened by 2 bases and J by 2 bases, with 16 bases between the two germline ends. The germline V gene encodes CDR1 MDHEN and CDR2 SYDVKM. The CDR3 runs to 17 residues. CDR3 in DNA: TGTGCCAGCAGTTTAGTATCCCAGGGGAGGACCAAAAACATTCAGTACTTC. Encoded protein: CASSLVSQGRTKNIQYF.

The chain uses TRBV2 and TRBJ1-5; possible D gene TRBD1, 5 bases. The CDR3 consists of 15 residues. The V and J ends lost 2 bases and 6 bases respectively, with 14 bases between them. Germline loops: CDR1 SNHLY, CDR2 FYNNEI. Here the CDR3 reads CASSEQLRGRQPQHF. The CDR3 region has the DNA TGTGCCAGCAGTGAACAGCTAAGGGGACGTCAGCCCCAGCATTTT.

This sequence joins TRBV19 and TRBJ1-5, with 7 nucleotides matching TRBD1. This CDR3 is 15 amino acids long. V lost 0 bases, J lost 6 bases, and 5 bases stayed unmatched. Germline CDR1 LNHDA, CDR2 SQIVND (reference sequence). Here the CDR3 DNA reads TGTGCCAGTAGTATAGATGACAGGGCCCCTCAGCCCCAGCATTTT. This gives the protein CASSIDDRAPQPQHF.

This clonotype was detected many times. This chain links TRBV4-2 with TRBJ1-1; TRBD1 matches 11 bases. V shed 3 bases and J 3 bases; nucleotides not matched to a gene: 12. CDR1 LGHNA and CDR2 YNFKEQ come from the germline V gene. The CDR3 is 18 residues long. The CDR3, as DNA: TGTGCCAGCAGCCAGCAGAAAGGGACAGGGGGTTCTTACACTGAAGCTTTCTTT. This gives the protein CASSQQKGTGGSYTEAFF.

The gene calls are TRBV5-6 and TRBJ2-7, with D possibly being TRBD1 or TRBD2 (5 bases each). The CDR3 consists of 14 residues. The germline V gene encodes CDR1 SGHDT and CDR2 YYEEEE. The germline V and J ends were trimmed by 6 bases and 2 bases, with 15 bases remaining between them. The CDR3 DNA reads TGTGCCAGCACCCGAGGGACGGTTACCTACGAGCAGTACTTC. Encoded protein: CASTRGTVTYEQYF.

The rearrangement joins TRBV5-1 to TRBJ2-6; perhaps TRBD2 as D (6 bases). The CDR3 runs 15 residues. Trimming left V 6 bases short and J 1 base short, with 11 bases between. The V gene's germline CDR1 is SGHRS and CDR2 YFSETQ. The CDR3 DNA follows: TGCGCCAGCACCCCGGGAGTATCTGGGGCCAACGTCCTGACTTTC. As protein: CASTPGVSGANVLTF.

J is TRBJ2-1 and V is TRBV3-1, with 8 bases that match TRBD1. Germline trimming cut 4 bases from V and 13 bases from J; bases unmatched to any gene: 6. CDR1 is LGHDT and CDR2 is YNNKEL in the germline V gene (reference sequence). The CDR3 contains 12 residues. For the CDR3, the DNA is TGTGCCAGCAGCCCGCACAGGGGGGTTCAGTTCTTC. Its protein product is CASSPHRGVQFF.

This clonotype has a handful of counts. The chain has TRBV12-3 or TRBV12-4 and TRBJ2-3; the D is unclear. Trimming pared 3 bases from V and 2 bases from J, leaving 9 bases between. The CDR3 runs 14 residues. The CDR3 DNA is TGTGCCAGCAGTTTTTCCCATTCCACAGATACGCAGTATTTT. Its protein product is CASSFSHSTDTQYF.

Only a few counts were recorded for this clonotype. This chain links TRBV28 with TRBJ2-1; 10 positions match TRBD1. CDR1 is MDHEN and CDR2 is SYDVKM in the germline V gene. The junction had 10 bases not matched to a gene; V was cut back by 7 bases and J by 4 bases. The CDR3 totals 16 residues. The CDR3 is CASTPAGQGGYNEQFF. The DNA for the CDR3 is TGTGCCAGCACCCCAGCCGGACAGGGGGGTTACAATGAGCAGTTCTTC.

The rearrangement links TRBV28 to TRBJ2-1, with TRBD2 identical over 7 bases. The trim removed 8 bases at V and 8 bases at J, leaving 9 bases unmatched. Germline V gives CDR1 MDHEN, CDR2 SYDVKM. This CDR3 contains 13 residues. The chain's CDR3 is CASFRLAGHEQFF. The CDR3 DNA sequence: TGTGCCAGCTTTCGACTAGCAGGGCATGAGCAGTTCTTC.

This clonotype was counted between two and nine times. The V and J genes are TRBV18 and TRBJ2-1, with 12 bases identical to TRBD1. The CDR3 is 15 amino acids. Germline CDR1 reads KGHSH; CDR2 reads LQKENI. V gave up 4 bases and J gave up 7 bases; unmatched junction bases: 5. CDR3 sequence reads: CASSRGTGGLNEQFF. Here the CDR3 DNA reads TGTGCCAGCTCACGCGGGACAGGGGGCTTGAATGAGCAGTTCTTC.

The rearrangement links TRBV5-1 to TRBJ2-7; no reliable D call. Germline-derived CDR1 and CDR2 are SGHRS and YFSETQ. Trimming pared 0 bases from V and 3 bases from J, leaving 10 bases between. The CDR3 loop spans 14 amino acids. The CDR3 nucleotides are TGCGCCAGCAGCTTGGCCCGGAGAGACTACGAGCAGTACTTC. It specifies CASSLARRDYEQYF.

This clonotype was seen only a few times. J is TRBJ1-4 and V is TRBV9; TRBD1 is a possible D gene (6 bases). Germline V lookup: CDR1 SGDLS, CDR2 YYNGEE. Deletions cut 5 bases from V and 7 bases from J, with 12 bases between. This CDR3 comprises 13 residues. The DNA for the CDR3 is TGTGCCAGCAGGGGGGCGTCCTCTGAAAAACTGTTTTTT. It yields the protein CASRGASSEKLFF.

In this sample, this clonotype turned up a few times. The V call is TRBV3-1, the J call TRBJ2-1, with a tentative D call TRBD2 (5 bases). CDR3 length: 14 residues. Germline CDR1 reads LGHDT; CDR2 reads YNNKEL (reference sequence). Deletions cut 4 bases from V and 8 bases from J, with 15 bases between. The CDR3, as DNA: TGTGCCAGCAGCCCCATGGTGCGTAGCGATGAGCAGTTCTTC. This sequence encodes CASSPMVRSDEQFF.

This clonotype was picked up a small number of times. The chain carries TRBV29-1 and TRBJ2-2, with D maybe TRBD2 (6 bases). The length of the CDR3 is 14 residues. V was pared by 5 bases and J by 0 bases, with 10 bases between. The germline V gene has CDR1 SQVTM and CDR2 ANQGSEA. The CDR3 loop is CSVHSGANTGELFF. The DNA of the CDR3 is TGCAGCGTTCACTCGGGGGCGAACACCGGGGAGCTGTTTTTT.

This chain uses TRBV7-3 with TRBJ2-2, with 12 bases that match TRBD2. Germline-derived CDR1 and CDR2 are SGHTA and FQGTGA. The junction had 7 bases not matched to a gene; V was cut back by 5 bases and J by 6 bases. The CDR3 sequence is 16 residues long. The CDR3 reads CASSPRLAGVPGELFF. CDR3 in DNA: TGTGCCAGCAGCCCTAGACTAGCGGGAGTCCCCGGGGAGCTGTTTTTT.

The CDR3 reads CASSLGQAATYEQYF. In nucleotides, the CDR3 is TGCGCCAGCAGCTTGGGACAGGCGGCAACCTACGAGCAGTACTTC. V is TRBV5-1 and J is TRBJ2-7; TRBD1 might be the D (6 bases). Germline V gene data show CDR1 as SGHRS and CDR2 as YFSETQ. V was trimmed by 0 bases and J by 2 bases, leaving 12 bases between them. There are 15 residues in the CDR3.

The chain couples TRBV6-1 to TRBJ2-2; 11 nucleotides agree with TRBD1. The germline CDR1 and CDR2 sequences are MNHNS and SASEGT. CDR3 length: 15 residues. J gave up 4 bases and V 3 bases, and 1 base lay outside the gene matches. DNA for the CDR3: TGTGCCAGCAGTGAGGGACAGGGGGTCACCGGGGAGCTGTTTTTT. Translated: CASSEGQGVTGELFF.